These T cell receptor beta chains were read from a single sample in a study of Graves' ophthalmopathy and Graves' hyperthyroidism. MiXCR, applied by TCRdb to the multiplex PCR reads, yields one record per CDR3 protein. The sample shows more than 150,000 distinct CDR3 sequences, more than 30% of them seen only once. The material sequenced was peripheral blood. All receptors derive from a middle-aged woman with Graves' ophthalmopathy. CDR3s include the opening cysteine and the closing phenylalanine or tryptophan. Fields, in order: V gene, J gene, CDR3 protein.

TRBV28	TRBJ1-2	CASTLTGAGGYTF
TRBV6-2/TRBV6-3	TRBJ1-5	CASSYSKTGAVGRQPQHF
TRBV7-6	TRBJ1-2	CASSPDRTNYGYTF
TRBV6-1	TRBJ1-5	CASSEFTDGQPQHF
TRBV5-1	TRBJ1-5	CASSPDGDFNQPQHF
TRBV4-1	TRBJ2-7	CASSQTRAGEQYF
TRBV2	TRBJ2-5	CASRGSRYQETQYF
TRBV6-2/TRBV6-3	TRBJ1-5	CASSPGTGLAHPQHF
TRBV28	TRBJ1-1	CASSLTFSRPEAFF
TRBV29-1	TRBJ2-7	CSAGDQGAVSYEQYF
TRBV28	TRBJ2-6	CASSVGQGKGLANVLTF
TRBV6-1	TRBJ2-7	CASSGAGDSYEQYF
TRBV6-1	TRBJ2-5	CASTHRRETQYF
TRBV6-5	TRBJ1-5	CASRGAGNQPQHF
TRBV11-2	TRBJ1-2	CASSIDRFHGYTF
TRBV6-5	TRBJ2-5	CASSFYFSSQETQYF
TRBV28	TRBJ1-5	CASSPGTSHSNQPQHF
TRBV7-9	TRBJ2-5	CVSSLSRETQETQYF
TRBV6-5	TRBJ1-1	CASSPTGWNTEAFF
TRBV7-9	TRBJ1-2	CASGRSTGGYTF
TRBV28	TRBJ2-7	CASSLSGGAVEQYF
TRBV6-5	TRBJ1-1	CASSYTGNTEAFF
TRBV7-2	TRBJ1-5	CASSLGHRGQPQHF
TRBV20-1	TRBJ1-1	CSAREHPNTEAFF